What follows are 9 T cell receptor beta chains derived from one specimen sequenced in a study of T cells in Graves' hyperthyroidism and ophthalmopathy. RNA transcripts yielded amplified TCR beta CDR3 regions. HTBI primers were used for first-round RT-PCR of the TCR CDR3. TCRdb passed the multiplex PCR reads through MiXCR, listing each CDR3 protein once. The sample consists of approximately 400,000 distinct CDR3 sequences, less than 20% of them appearing once. The sample taken for sequencing was blood. The receptors originated from a man between 18 and 35 years old with Graves' ophthalmopathy.

Only a few counts were recorded for this clonotype. V gene TRBV27 combines with J gene TRBJ1-5, with D perhaps matching TRBD1 (5 bases). V was trimmed by 7 bases and J by 3 bases, leaving 19 bases between them. Germline V gene lookup returns CDR1 MNHEY and CDR2 SMNVEV (reference sequence). The CDR3 loop spans 16 amino acids. The CDR3 sequence: CASTVPGRLPNQPQHF. Written as DNA, the CDR3 is TGTGCCAGCACCGTACCGGGACGGTTACCCAATCAGCCCCAGCATTTT.

The chain recombines TRBV7-3 with TRBJ2-3, with D possibly TRBD2 on 6 matching bases. Trimming took 0 bases from V and 0 from J, leaving 22 bases between them. Germline CDR1 reads SGHTA; CDR2 reads FQGTGA. CDR3 length: 20 amino acids. CDR3 in amino acids: CASSLTGTGSAQTSTDTQYF. Written as DNA, the CDR3 is TGTGCCAGCAGCTTAACCGGGACTGGATCCGCTCAAACTAGCACAGATACGCAGTATTTT.

This clonotype showed up just a few times. V usage is TRBV6-2 or TRBV6-3 and J usage is TRBJ2-5; D unresolved. The CDR3 runs 13 residues. Germline assignment: CDR1 MNHEY and CDR2 SVGEGT. Trimming cost V 5 bases and J 2 bases, with 9 bases left between them. This CDR3 is CASSPTWQETQYF. CDR3 coding DNA: TGTGCCAGCAGTCCGACCTGGCAAGAGACCCAGTACTTC.

There are a few counts of this clonotype. The gene calls are TRBV7-9 and TRBJ2-5, with unresolved D. Germline CDR1 reads SEHNR; CDR2 reads FQNEAQ (reference sequence). This CDR3 is 12 amino acids long. V dropped 10 bases and J dropped 4 bases, with 13 bases sitting between them. This CDR3 reads CATLASSETQYF. Here the CDR3 DNA reads TGTGCCACCCTCGCGAGCTCAGAGACCCAGTACTTC.

The chain joins TRBV20-1 to TRBJ2-5; maybe TRBD2 (6 bases). The V and J ends lost 6 bases and 2 bases respectively, with 13 bases between them. Germline V gene data show CDR1 as DFQATT and CDR2 as SNEGSKA (reference sequence). There are 13 residues in the CDR3. The CDR3: CSARPGGQETQYF. In DNA form, the CDR3 reads TGCAGTGCAAGGCCCGGGGGACAAGAGACCCAGTACTTC.

This clonotype was found many times. V is TRBV12-3 or TRBV12-4 and J is TRBJ2-2; D is undetermined. The V end lost 7 bases, the J end lost 0 bases, and 9 bases lay between the germline ends. This CDR3 spans 14 amino acids. The CDR3, as DNA: TGTGCCAGCACCGGAGACTCGAACACCGGGGAGCTGTTTTTT. Translating it yields CASTGDSNTGELFF.

This clonotype turned up a few times. V is TRBV10-1 and J is TRBJ2-1; 7 nucleotides agree with TRBD1. The V gene's germline CDR1 is WNHNN and CDR2 SYGVQD (reference sequence). The CDR3 has 17 residues. After removal of 3 bases from V and 0 bases from J, the junction contained 8 bases not matched to a gene. DNA of the CDR3: TGCGCCAGCAGTGACCACGATCGGGACAGCTCCTACAATGAGCAGTTCTTC. Amino acid sequence: CASSDHDRDSSYNEQFF.

V gene TRBV25-1 combines with J gene TRBJ1-3; 8 positions match TRBD1. Per germline, CDR1 MGHDK and CDR2 SYGVNS. With V trimmed by 4 bases and J by 2 bases, 4 bases remained unmatched. The CDR3 is made up of 15 amino acids. The CDR3 region has the DNA TGTGCCAGCAGTGCCCTGACAGGGGCTGGAAACACCATATATTTT. It is translated as CASSALTGAGNTIYF.

This clonotype occurred many times. The rearrangement uses TRBV6-5 and TRBJ1-1; 8 bases map to TRBD1. Unmatched junction bases numbered 2, after V lost 1 base and J lost 1 base. CDR1 and CDR2 (germline): MNHEY, SVGAGI. The CDR3 extends over 15 amino acids. This CDR3 is CASSYYQGANTEAFF. CDR3 nucleotides: TGTGCCAGCAGTTACTATCAGGGGGCGAACACTGAAGCTTTCTTT.